These 26 T cell receptor beta chains originate from one sample sequenced in a study of identical twins (dated by TCRdb to about 2016). The library was generated by 5' RACE. Sequencing was carried out with an Illumina HiSeq 2000. Starting from the raw public reads, TCRdb applied fastp trimming at Q25, assembled clones with MiXCR and retained in-frame beta chains. Identical CDR3 proteins give one entry, which carries the most common genes and DNA. The sample table lists around 1.7 million distinct CDR3 sequences, 32% of them with a count of one. The top ten constitute less than 0.35% of the sample. The sample taken for sequencing was cord blood. The receptors come from a newborn girl in good health.

This clonotype was observed a handful of times. The genes are TRBV28 and TRBJ2-7, with D hard to call. Per the germline V gene, CDR1 is MDHEN and CDR2 is SYDVKM. Trimming shortened V by 3 bases and J by 4 bases, and 10 bases separated the two germline ends. The CDR3 totals 13 residues. The CDR3 DNA sequence: TGTGCCAGCAGTTTTGGGGATGGGTACGAGCAGTACTTC. It is translated as CASSFGDGYEQYF.

V and J are TRBV4-2 and TRBJ2-1; TRBD2 matches 8 bases. Germline V gene data show CDR1 as LGHNA and CDR2 as YNFKEQ. V was clipped by 4 bases and J by 6 bases; unmatched bases: 8. The CDR3 spans 15 residues. The CDR3 DNA reads as TGTGCCAGCAGCCTGACTAGCGAAATGGCCAATGAGCAGTTCTTC. This translates into CASSLTSEMANEQFF.

This clonotype was seen only a few times. The chain links TRBV27 to TRBJ2-1; tentatively, D is TRBD1 or TRBD2 (5 bases each). This CDR3 is 15 amino acids long. The V end was cut by 5 bases, the J end by 3 bases, with 14 bases between. Germline V gene sequence: CDR1 MNHEY, CDR2 SMNVEV (reference sequence). The CDR3 DNA is TGTGCCAGCAGTGGGACCCTTCAAGGCTACAATGAGCAGTTCTTC. Its translation is CASSGTLQGYNEQFF.

There are many counts of this clonotype. Written as DNA, the CDR3 is TGCAGTGCTAGAGATCCACAGGGAGGGTACCAAGAGACCCAGTACTTC. It translates to CSARDPQGGYQETQYF. This chain links TRBV20-1 with TRBJ2-5; a possible D gene is TRBD2 (7 bases). Trimming took off 0 bases at V and 0 bases at J, with 14 bases between the two ends. This CDR3 comprises 16 residues. CDR1 DFQATT and CDR2 SNEGSKA come from the germline V gene (reference sequence).

This clonotype has ten or more counts. V is TRBV9 and J is TRBJ2-1; 9 bases fit TRBD2. Germline loops: CDR1 SGDLS, CDR2 YYNGEE. J gave up 2 bases and V 2 bases, and 2 bases lay outside the gene matches. The CDR3 has 15 amino acids. CDR3 sequence reads: CASSVTSGPYNEQFF. The CDR3 bases are TGTGCCAGCAGCGTTACTAGCGGGCCCTACAATGAGCAGTTCTTC.

V usage is TRBV7-8 and J usage is TRBJ2-7; D not certain. Between the trimmed V and J ends, which lost 1 base and 0 bases, there was a span of 10 bases. Germline loops: CDR1 SGHVS, CDR2 FQNEAQ. There are 15 residues in the CDR3. CDR3 residues: CASSLGAISSYEQYF. In DNA form, the CDR3 reads TGTGCCAGCAGCTTAGGAGCGATTAGCTCCTACGAGCAGTACTTC.

V gene TRBV5-6 combines with J gene TRBJ2-1; perhaps TRBD1 as D (6 bases). CDR3 length: 15 residues. Germline CDR1 is SGHDT and CDR2 is YYEEEE. Trimming removed 5 bases from V and 0 bases from J, with 12 bases in between. CDR3: CASRRGHFSYNEQFF. CDR3 bases: TGTGCCAGCAGACGGGGACATTTCTCCTACAATGAGCAGTTCTTC.

The chain carries TRBV6-5 and TRBJ2-7; the match to TRBD2 covers 14 bases. This CDR3 region has 16 residues. CDR1 is MNHEY, CDR2 SVGAGI, per germline. V lost 2 bases to trimming and J lost 2 bases; unmatched junction nucleotides: 2. Written as DNA, the CDR3 is TGTGCCAGCAGTTACGGGGGACTAGCGGGAGCCTACGAGCAGTACTTC. Residues: CASSYGGLAGAYEQYF.

The CDR3 sequence: CASSFGLAGDAAETQYF. In DNA form, the CDR3 reads TGCGCCAGCAGCTTTGGACTAGCGGGAGACGCAGCGGAGACCCAGTACTTC. V gene TRBV5-1 combines with J gene TRBJ2-5, with 13 nucleotides matching TRBD2. The V and J ends lost 2 bases and 5 bases, in that order; junction bases with no gene match: 9. The CDR3 length is 17 residues. Germline V lookup: CDR1 SGHRS, CDR2 YFSETQ.

The chain carries TRBV24-1 and TRBJ1-2, with D unresolved. This CDR3 contains 13 residues. CDR1 and CDR2 (germline): KGHDR, SFDVKD. V lost 0 bases and J lost 1, with 2 bases in between. The CDR3 loop is CATSDLGNYGYTF. DNA of the CDR3: TGTGCCACCAGTGATTTGGGTAACTATGGCTACACCTTC.

CDR3 sequence reads: CASSQPGQGYEQYF. CDR3 sequence (DNA): TGCGCCAGCAGCCAACCGGGACAGGGCTACGAGCAGTACTTC. The V gene is TRBV4-1, the J gene TRBJ2-7; 9 bases are shared with TRBD1. V gave up 2 bases and J gave up 3 bases; unmatched junction bases: 2. Per the germline V gene, CDR1 is MGHRA and CDR2 is YSYEKL. CDR3 size: 14 residues.

This clonotype was observed a few times. V usage is TRBV2 and J usage is TRBJ1-1; 8 nucleotides agree with TRBD1. Losses at the gene ends were 6 bases for V and 3 bases for J; bases not matched to a gene: 6. The V gene's germline CDR1 is SNHLY and CDR2 FYNNEI. CDR3 length: 14 amino acids. CDR3 protein: CASSSDRDHTEAFF. CDR3 sequence (DNA): TGTGCCAGCAGCTCGGACAGGGATCACACTGAAGCTTTCTTT.

The chain joins TRBV7-2 to TRBJ2-3; 8 bases are shared with TRBD2. In germline, CDR1 is SGHTA, CDR2 FQGNSA. The CDR3 covers 12 residues. With 6 bases clipped from V and 10 bases from J, the junction kept 6 bases outside the gene matches. This chain's CDR3 is CASSHAGGAQYF. The CDR3, as DNA: TGTGCCAGCAGTCACGCGGGGGGCGCGCAGTATTTT.

This clonotype was seen a few times. The rearrangement uses TRBV20-1 and TRBJ2-5; 12 bases fit TRBD2. CDR3 length equals 16 residues. Germline values: CDR1 DFQATT, CDR2 SNEGSKA (reference sequence). Trimming at V came to 2 bases and at J to 4 bases, leaving 8 bases not matched to a gene. CDR3 sequence reads: CSARPRLAGVSETQYF. DNA of the CDR3: TGCAGTGCTAGACCCAGACTAGCGGGAGTATCAGAGACCCAGTACTTC.

Comment on this clonotype: Its ends do not fully match the called genes, so a read error is possible. The chain carries TRBV13 and TRBJ2-5, with 7 nucleotides matching TRBD1. CDR1 and CDR2 from the germline V gene are PRHDT and FYEKMQ (reference sequence). The CDR3 loop spans 14 amino acids. CDR3 DNA: TGTGTCAGCAGCTCCAGGGGGAGACAAGAGACCCAGTACTTC. This gives the protein CVSSSRGRQETQYF.

Only a few counts were recorded for this clonotype. The gene calls are TRBV4-2 and TRBJ2-3; a weak D match, TRBD2 (7 bases). The germline V and J ends were trimmed by 0 bases and 5 bases, with 15 bases remaining between them. CDR3 length: 16 residues. Germline V CDR1 and CDR2: LGHNA, YNFKEQ. The CDR3 sequence: CASSQEFRGAGDTQYF. For the CDR3, the DNA is TGTGCCAGCAGCCAAGAATTCCGGGGGGCGGGAGATACGCAGTATTTT.

This clonotype was detected a few times. The chain recombines TRBV7-9 with TRBJ2-1; 11 bases fit TRBD2. V trimming: 4 bases; J trimming: 9 bases; junction bases outside the gene matches: 11. CDR1 and CDR2 from the germline V gene are SEHNR and FQNEAQ (reference sequence). There are 16 residues in the CDR3. In nucleotides, the CDR3 is TGTGCCAGCAGCTCACTAAGACTAGCGGGATTAGTTGAGCAGTTCTTC. This encodes CASSSLRLAGLVEQFF.

As to this clonotype: One end of the junction varies from germline; a read error may be responsible. J is TRBJ1-2 and V is TRBV6-1; 8 nucleotides align to TRBD1. The CDR3 sequence is 15 residues long. CDR1 is MNHNS, CDR2 SASEGT, per germline. The DNA of the CDR3 is TGTGCCAGCAGTGAAGCCGGACAGGGCTACTATAGCTACACCTTC. This codes for CASSEAGQGYYSYTF.

CDR3 sequence (DNA): TGCGCCAGCCGGGGACTAGCGGGAGTATCCTACAATGAGCAGTACTTC. The encoded protein is CASRGLAGVSYNEQYF. This chain links TRBV5-1 with TRBJ2-1; 14 positions agree with TRBD2. The end of the DNA fits TRBJ2-7 better, so the J call may be wrong. Germline assignment: CDR1 SGHRS and CDR2 YFSETQ. This CDR3 region has 16 residues.

This clonotype showed up just a few times. The chain joins TRBV5-1 to TRBJ1-4; 7 bases fit TRBD1. The germline gives CDR1 SGHRS, CDR2 YFSETQ. Unmatched junction bases numbered 12, after V lost 5 bases and J lost 8 bases. CDR3 length: 15 residues. CDR3 protein: CASSSTGTEGEKLFF. For the CDR3, the DNA is TGCGCCAGCAGTTCCACCGGGACAGAGGGGGAAAAACTGTTTTTT.

The chain combines TRBV6-6 with TRBJ2-7; 12 positions agree with TRBD2. V was clipped by 4 bases and J by 4 bases; unmatched bases: 5. CDR3 size: 15 residues. CDR1 MNHNY and CDR2 SVGAGI come from the germline V gene (reference sequence). This CDR3 is CASSSTSGRGYEQYF. The CDR3 coding sequence is TGTGCCAGCAGTTCGACTAGCGGGAGAGGTTACGAGCAGTACTTC.

The chain uses TRBV29-1 and TRBJ1-1; D call uncertain. The CDR3 is 12 residues long. Germline V gene lookup returns CDR1 SQVTM and CDR2 ANQGSEA. The germline V and J ends were trimmed by 5 bases and 4 bases, with 11 bases remaining between them. Here the CDR3 DNA reads TGCAGCGTTAACGCGGGTGGCACTGAAGCTTTCTTT. Amino acid sequence: CSVNAGGTEAFF.

V usage is TRBV5-1 and J usage is TRBJ2-1, with 7 bases aligning to TRBD2. CDR1 is SGHRS and CDR2 is YFSETQ in the germline V gene. This CDR3 is built from 14 residues. The V segment lost 6 bases and the J segment 4 bases; nucleotides outside the gene matches: 7. The CDR3 coding sequence is TGCGCCAGCACTAGCGGTAGCTGGTACAATGAGCAGTTCTTC. Translating it yields CASTSGSWYNEQFF. The whole variable domain, filled in from reference TRBV5-1 and TRBJ2-1, reads KAGVTQTPRYLIKTRGQQVTLSCSPISGHRSVSWYQQTPGQGLQFLFEYFSETQRNKGNFPGRFSGRQFSNSRSEMNVSTLELGDSALYLCASTSGSWYNEQFFGPGTRLTVL.

The chain is built from TRBV7-9 and TRBJ1-4, with D uncertain. The CDR3 extends over 12 amino acids. Deletions cut 2 bases from V and 7 bases from J, with 5 bases between. Germline CDR1 SEHNR, CDR2 FQNEAQ (reference sequence). CDR3 bases: TGTGCCAGCAGCTTACAACTTGAAAAACTGTTTTTT. Protein sequence: CASSLQLEKLFF.

This clonotype was seen more than once but under ten times. V and J are TRBV24-1 and TRBJ2-5, with D unresolved. CDR3 size: 16 residues. V was pared by 0 bases and J by 0 bases, with 10 bases between. CDR1 and CDR2 from the germline V gene are KGHDR and SFDVKD. The CDR3 DNA reads TGTGCCACCAGTGATTTGGGGTCTCCGGACCAAGAGACCCAGTACTTC. This codes for CATSDLGSPDQETQYF.

The rearrangement links TRBV7-9 to TRBJ2-3; no clear D gene. V was shortened by 2 bases and J by 2 bases, with 11 bases between the two germline ends. From germline, CDR1 is SEHNR and CDR2 FQNEAQ (reference sequence). The CDR3 is 15 amino acids. The CDR3 here is CASSLFGTDTDTQYF. The DNA for the CDR3 is TGTGCCAGCAGCTTATTTGGAACAGACACAGATACGCAGTATTTT.